This TCR beta chain is from a study of blood T cells in healthy people across ages. Overall study findings and caveats: With age, beta diversity per million T cells declined roughly linearly, significantly by 40.

Primers used in a second PCR of about 6 to 11 cycles were a sample-barcoded 5' primer and a J-beta primer mix. Every sample gave at least 2.5 million paired-end reads containing CDR3. TCRdb reanalysed the 5' RACE reads using MiXCR and keeps one entry per CDR3 protein. The sample records roughly 930,000 distinct CDR3 sequences, about 44% being singletons. Trimming took off 6 bases at V and 2 bases at J, with 14 bases between the two ends. The germline gives CDR1 SNHLY, CDR2 FYNNEI. The CDR3 runs to 15 residues. Turning to this clonotype: Its target is not known.

The specimen was blood. The gene calls are TRBV2 and TRBJ1-5; tentatively, D is TRBD1 (5 bases). This clonotype was sampled from a man aged 25 to 45 in good health. The CDR3 sequence is CASSAGRSGNQPQHF. The CDR3 region has the DNA TGTGCCAGCAGCGCGGGACGCAGTGGCAATCAGCCCCAGCATTTT.